These T cell receptor beta chains were read from a single sample in a study of T cells in localized non-small cell lung cancer. TCRdb keeps only in-frame clones here, not all; method: immunoSEQ multiplex PCR. Seen here are over 15,000 clones, roughly 85% observed once, and the top ten hold 23%. The sequencing here drew on peripheral blood, taken before any cancer treatment. All receptors come from a male donor aged 60 or older with stage I lung adenocarcinoma. The CDR3 runs from the conserved cysteine through the conserved F or W. Fields, in order: clone size, D gene, J gene, V gene, CDR3 protein, CDR3 DNA. A D gene is named only where the DNA matches it firmly. The size of a clone is reported for some rows only, either as once, few or many, or as a class for expanded clones.

>-|-|TRBJ2-7|TRBV2
CASSEALGGLPYEQYF
TGTGCCAGCAGTGAAGCGCTTGGGGGCCTCCCCTACGAGCAGTACTTC
>once|-|TRBJ1-6|TRBV19
CASKGVLSYNSPLHF
TGTGCCAGTAAAGGGGTCCTCTCCTATAATTCACCCCTCCACTTT
>few|TRBD1|TRBJ2-4|TRBV11-2
CASSPARDSQYF
TGTGCCAGCAGCCCAGCCCGGGACAGCCAGTACTTC
>once|TRBD2|TRBJ2-7|TRBV4-2
CASSQGTSGYEQYF
TGTGCCAGCAGCCAGGGGACTAGCGGATACGAGCAGTACTTC
>-|TRBD2|TRBJ2-3|TRBV6-5
CASRLAGVTDTQYF
TGTGCCAGCAGACTAGCGGGAGTCACAGATACGCAGTATTTT
>-|TRBD1|TRBJ2-5|TRBV2
CASMDLDRGSETQYF
TGTGCCAGCATGGACCTGGACAGGGGATCAGAGACCCAGTACTTC
>-|-|TRBJ2-2|TRBV23-1
CASSPIGGSNTGELFF
TGCGCCAGCAGCCCTATCGGGGGATCCAACACCGGGGAGCTGTTTTTT
>-|-|TRBJ2-5|TRBV30
CAWGRQFQETQYF
TGTGCCTGGGGTCGACAGTTTCAAGAGACCCAGTACTTC
>-|TRBD1|TRBJ2-3|TRBV19
CASSISGQGTDTQYF
TGTGCCAGTAGTATATCAGGACAGGGAACAGATACGCAGTATTTT
>-|-|TRBJ2-2|TRBV5-1
CASSLSVGASDGELFF
TGCGCCAGCAGCTTGTCGGTGGGCGCCAGCGACGGGGAGCTGTTTTTT
>-|-|TRBJ2-5|TRBV28
CASSLSTHGARTQYF
TGTGCCAGCAGTTTATCCACCCATGGGGCGAGGACCCAGTACTTC
>-|TRBD1|TRBJ1-6|TRBV28
CASSLVTGTAYNSPLHF
TGTGCCAGCAGTTTAGTAACCGGGACAGCATACAATTCACCCCTCCACTTT
>-|-|TRBJ1-2|TRBV28
CASSFPNYGYTF
TGTGCCAGCAGTTTCCCTAACTATGGCTACACCTTC
>once|TRBD2|TRBJ2-1|TRBV6-5
CASSYLAGGSYEQFF
TGTGCCAGCAGTTACCTGGCGGGAGGAAGCTATGAGCAGTTCTTC
>-|-|TRBJ1-6|TRBV5-4
CASSPRAGNNSPLHF
TGTGCCAGCAGCCCCCGGGCAGGGAATAATTCACCCCTCCACTTT
>-|-|TRBJ1-1|TRBV19
CASHLSDFNTEAFF
TGTGCCAGTCACTTGTCCGACTTTAACACTGAAGCTTTCTTT
>-|-|TRBJ2-1|TRBV5-1
CASSLARDRVYNEQFF
TGCGCCAGCAGCTTGGCCCGGGACCGGGTTTACAATGAGCAGTTCTTC
>few|-|TRBJ2-1|TRBV9
CASSVGPSPGSYNEQFF
TGTGCCAGCAGCGTCGGACCCAGCCCAGGCTCCTACAATGAGCAGTTCTTC
>once|TRBD1|TRBJ1-2|TRBV5-6
CASSLGAGGNYGYTF
TGTGCCAGCAGCTTGGGGGCAGGGGGTAACTATGGCTACACCTTC
>-|-|TRBJ2-7|TRBV5-4
CASSQDKSSYEQYF
TGTGCCAGCAGCCAGGACAAGAGCTCCTACGAGCAGTACTTC
>-|-|TRBJ1-6|TRBV7-2
CASSRRQANSPLHF
TGTGCCAGCAGCCGTCGACAGGCCAATTCACCCCTCCACTTT
>-|-|TRBJ2-5|TRBV30
CAWSPSGETQYF
TGTGCCTGGAGTCCCTCAGGGGAGACCCAGTACTTC
>-|-|TRBJ1-1|TRBV19
CGSGRAEAFF
TGTGGGTCCGGGCGCGCTGAAGCTTTCTTT
>-|-|TRBJ1-1|TRBV28
CASSWFGTEAFF
TGTGCCAGCAGTTGGTTCGGCACTGAAGCTTTCTTT
>medium-sized|-|TRBJ2-1|TRBV10-1
CASSESGWGPLPAYGEQFF
TGCGCCAGCAGTGAGTCGGGATGGGGCCCACTCCCTGCCTACGGGGAGCAGTTCTTC
>-|-|TRBJ2-2|TRBV29-1
CSVTDSGELFF
TGCAGCGTTACTGACAGCGGGGAGCTGTTTTTT
>few|-|TRBJ2-4|TRBV7-9
CASSPFTNGAKNIQYF
TGTGCCAGCAGCCCATTTACTAATGGGGCCAAAAACATTCAGTACTTC
>-|-|TRBJ1-3|TRBV10-3
CAITTNLQSSGNTIYF
TGTGCCATCACCACAAACTTACAGAGCTCTGGAAACACCATATATTTT
>-|TRBD2|TRBJ2-1|TRBV6-5
CASSYELREGNNEQFF
TGTGCCAGCAGTTACGAGTTGCGGGAGGGAAACAATGAGCAGTTCTTC
>-|TRBD2|TRBJ2-7|TRBV19
CASARGGFSYEQYF
TGTGCCAGTGCTCGGGGGGGGTTCTCCTACGAGCAGTACTTC
>-|-|TRBJ2-7|TRBV25-1
CASSPSSYEQYF
TGTGCCAGCAGTCCCAGCTCCTACGAGCAGTACTTC
>-|-|TRBJ2-1|TRBV21-1
CASSSRTSEQYFNEQFF
TGTGCCAGCAGCTCCCGGACTAGCGAGCAATACTTCAATGAGCAGTTCTTC
>-|-|TRBJ2-1|TRBV7-2
CASSFPGYYNEQFF
TGTGCCAGCAGCTTCCCCGGGTACTACAATGAGCAGTTCTTC
>once|TRBD1|TRBJ1-2|TRBV6-1
CASSEPDRAWAGYTF
TGTGCCAGCAGTGAACCCGACAGGGCTTGGGCAGGCTACACCTTC
>-|-|TRBJ1-2|TRBV5-7
CASSPVEGLRERICGYTF
TGTGCCAGCAGCCCAGTTGAGGGGCTTCGGGAGAGGATATGTGGCTACACCTTC
>-|-|TRBJ1-2|TRBV7-9
CASGQIYGYTF
TGTGCCAGCGGGCAGATCTATGGCTACACCTTC